These T cell receptor beta chains were read from a single sample in a study of cytomegalovirus exposure and HLA in healthy donors. Sequenced by immunoSEQ multiplex PCR; TCRdb stores in-frame clones only, minus some. The sample lists around 130,000 clones, about 76% seen once, with over 5% in the top ten. Sequenced sample: PBMCs. These receptors originate from a man aged 35 to 55 in good health and CMV-seropositive. Both conserved end residues are part of each CDR3. A D gene is named only where the DNA matches it firmly. Clone size appears in some rows only: once, few, many, or a class for an expanded clone.

CDR3aa: CASSQTTGSQAFF; CDR3nt: TGTGCCAGCAGCCAAACAACGGGGAGTCAAGCTTTCTTT; abundance: .; j_gene: TRBJ1-1; v_gene: TRBV16; len: 13; d_gene: .
CDR3aa: CASSPPVGSWYEQYF; CDR3nt: TGTGCCAGCTCACCACCGGTCGGGAGCTGGTACGAGCAGTACTTC; abundance: .; j_gene: TRBJ2-7; v_gene: TRBV18; len: 15; d_gene: .
CDR3aa: CASSYPSGTNTGELFF; CDR3nt: TGTGCCAGCAGTTACCCGAGCGGAACGAACACCGGGGAGCTGTTTTTT; abundance: .; j_gene: TRBJ2-2; v_gene: TRBV6-6; len: 16; d_gene: .
CDR3aa: CATTAGGMNTEAFF; CDR3nt: TGTGCCACCACGGCTGGGGGCATGAACACTGAAGCTTTCTTT; abundance: .; j_gene: TRBJ1-1; v_gene: TRBV15; len: 14; d_gene: .
CDR3aa: CSVTIGANYGYTF; CDR3nt: TGCAGCGTCACCATTGGGGCCAACTATGGCTACACCTTC; abundance: few; j_gene: TRBJ1-2; v_gene: TRBV29-1; len: 13; d_gene: .
CDR3aa: CASSRGESGNQPQHF; CDR3nt: TGTGCCAGCAGTCGGGGGGAATCGGGCAATCAGCCCCAGCATTTT; abundance: .; j_gene: TRBJ1-5; v_gene: TRBV7-2; len: 15; d_gene: .
CDR3aa: CASSLGLSTDEQYF; CDR3nt: TGTGCCAGCAGCTTGGGCTTGAGTACCGACGAGCAGTACTTC; abundance: .; j_gene: TRBJ2-7; v_gene: TRBV7-2; len: 14; d_gene: .
CDR3aa: CASSPFTPGTGGLRTQYF; CDR3nt: TGTGCCAGCTCACCTTTCACTCCCGGGACAGGGGGCTTGAGGACGCAGTATTTT; abundance: .; j_gene: TRBJ2-3; v_gene: TRBV18; len: 18; d_gene: TRBD1
CDR3aa: CASSSLYEQYF; CDR3nt: TGTGCCAGCAGCTCTCTTTACGAGCAGTACTTC; abundance: .; j_gene: TRBJ2-7; v_gene: TRBV7-2; len: 11; d_gene: .
CDR3aa: CASSKGRVTDEQFF; CDR3nt: TGTGCCAGCAGCAAGGGCAGGGTAACGGATGAGCAGTTCTTC; abundance: .; j_gene: TRBJ2-1; v_gene: TRBV21-1; len: 14; d_gene: .
CDR3aa: CASSAGGGSNEQFF; CDR3nt: TGCGCCAGCAGCGCGGGGGGGGGCTCCAATGAGCAGTTCTTC; abundance: .; j_gene: TRBJ2-1; v_gene: TRBV5-1; len: 14; d_gene: TRBD2
CDR3aa: CASSLVDRIDSTDTQYF; CDR3nt: TGTGCCAGCAGCTTAGTGGACAGAATCGATAGCACAGATACGCAGTATTTT; abundance: .; j_gene: TRBJ2-3; v_gene: TRBV11-1; len: 17; d_gene: .
CDR3aa: CASTGTGRDTQYF; CDR3nt: TGTGCCAGCACGGGGACAGGGAGGGACACGCAGTATTTT; abundance: .; j_gene: TRBJ2-3; v_gene: TRBV2; len: 13; d_gene: TRBD1
CDR3aa: CASRPLSGGEEPQHF; CDR3nt: TGTGCCAGTAGACCCCTAAGTGGGGGCGAGGAGCCCCAGCATTTT; abundance: .; j_gene: TRBJ1-5; v_gene: TRBV19; len: 15; d_gene: .
CDR3aa: CASSPNSMNTEAFF; CDR3nt: TGCGCCAGCAGCCCAAACAGTATGAACACTGAAGCTTTCTTT; abundance: .; j_gene: TRBJ1-1; v_gene: TRBV5-1; len: 14; d_gene: .
CDR3aa: CASSLEPNYGYTF; CDR3nt: TGTGCCAGCAGCTTAGAGCCTAACTATGGCTACACCTTC; abundance: .; j_gene: TRBJ1-2; v_gene: TRBV7-9; len: 13; d_gene: .